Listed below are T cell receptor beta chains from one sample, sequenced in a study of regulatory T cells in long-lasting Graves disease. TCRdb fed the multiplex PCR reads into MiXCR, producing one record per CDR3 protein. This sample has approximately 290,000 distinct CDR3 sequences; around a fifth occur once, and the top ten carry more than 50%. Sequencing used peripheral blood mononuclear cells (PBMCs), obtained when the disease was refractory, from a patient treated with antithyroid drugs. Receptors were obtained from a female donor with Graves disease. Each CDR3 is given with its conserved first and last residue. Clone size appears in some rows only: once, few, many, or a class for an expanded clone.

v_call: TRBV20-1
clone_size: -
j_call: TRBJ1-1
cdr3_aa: CSARDLAKLNTEAFF

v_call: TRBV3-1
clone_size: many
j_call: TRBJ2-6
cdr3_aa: CASSQTTGGVSFSGANVLTF

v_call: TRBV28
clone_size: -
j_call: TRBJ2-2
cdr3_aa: CASSPEAGGDTGELFF

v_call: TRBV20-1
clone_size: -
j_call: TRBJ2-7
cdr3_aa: CSATPIPRPTNYEQYF

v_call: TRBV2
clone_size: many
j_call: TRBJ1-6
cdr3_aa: CASLQGAGRGNGSPLHF

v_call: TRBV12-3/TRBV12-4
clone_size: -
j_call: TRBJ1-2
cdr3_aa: CASSVDRSLGYGYTF

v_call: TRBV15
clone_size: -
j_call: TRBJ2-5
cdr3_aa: CATSRSTGRQETQYF

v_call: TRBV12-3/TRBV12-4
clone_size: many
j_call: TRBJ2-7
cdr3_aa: CASSLAYGSGYEQYF

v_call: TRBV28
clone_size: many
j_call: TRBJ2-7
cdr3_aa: CASSSPDRGIEQYF

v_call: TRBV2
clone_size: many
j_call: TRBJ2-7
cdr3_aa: CASSEGQGTTYEQYF

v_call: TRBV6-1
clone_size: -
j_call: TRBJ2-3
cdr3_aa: CASNDPSGRFSKVTGTQYF

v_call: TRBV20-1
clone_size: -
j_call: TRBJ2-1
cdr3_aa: CSAPVDGTSGYNEQFF

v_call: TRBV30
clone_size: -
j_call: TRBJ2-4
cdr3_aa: CAWSQRGRPKNIQYF

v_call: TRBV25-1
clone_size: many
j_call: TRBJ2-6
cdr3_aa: CASMASGANVLTF

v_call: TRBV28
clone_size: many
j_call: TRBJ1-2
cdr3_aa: CASSLDRGYYGYTF

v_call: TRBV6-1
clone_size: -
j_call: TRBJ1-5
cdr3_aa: CASSTQGIQPQHF

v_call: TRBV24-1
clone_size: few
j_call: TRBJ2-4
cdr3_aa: CATSGGFKNIQYF

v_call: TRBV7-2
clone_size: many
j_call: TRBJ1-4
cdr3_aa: CASSQNAWGGKLFF

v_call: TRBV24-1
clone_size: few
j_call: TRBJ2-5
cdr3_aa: CATSDHTSAQETQYF

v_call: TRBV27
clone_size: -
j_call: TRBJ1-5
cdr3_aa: CASSFVGGLGNQPQHF

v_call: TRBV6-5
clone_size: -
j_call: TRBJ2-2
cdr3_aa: CASSYSRGQVNGELFF

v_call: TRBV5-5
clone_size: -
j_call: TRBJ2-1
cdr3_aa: CASSPLLRNEQFF

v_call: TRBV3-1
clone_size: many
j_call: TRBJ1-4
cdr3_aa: CASSHKGQGIGKLFF

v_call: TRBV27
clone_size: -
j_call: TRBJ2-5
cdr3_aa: CASSGSDRRQETQYF

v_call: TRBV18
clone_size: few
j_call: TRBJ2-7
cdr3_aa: CASSPAATSSYEQYF

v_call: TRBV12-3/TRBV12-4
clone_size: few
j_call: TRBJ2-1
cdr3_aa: CASSRLAVTYNEQFF

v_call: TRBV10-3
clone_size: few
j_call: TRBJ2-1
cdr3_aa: CAISGLGNEQFF

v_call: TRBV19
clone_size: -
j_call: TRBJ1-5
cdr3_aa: CASRVEGRYSNQPQHF

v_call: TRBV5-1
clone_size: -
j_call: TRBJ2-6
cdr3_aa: CASSFDRNSGANVLTF

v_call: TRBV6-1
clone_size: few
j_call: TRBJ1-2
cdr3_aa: CASKVTGVTYGYTF

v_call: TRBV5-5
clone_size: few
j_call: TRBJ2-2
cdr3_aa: CASSFSPAGELFF

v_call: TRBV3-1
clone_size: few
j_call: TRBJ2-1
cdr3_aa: CASSQGLAGVNEQFF

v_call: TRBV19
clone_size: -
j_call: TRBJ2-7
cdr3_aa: CASSTQGNFYEQYF

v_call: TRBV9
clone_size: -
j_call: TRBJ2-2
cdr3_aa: CASSVDVLANTGELFF

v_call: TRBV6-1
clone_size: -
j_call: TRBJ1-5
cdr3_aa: CASSGDRDRGPYSNQPQHF

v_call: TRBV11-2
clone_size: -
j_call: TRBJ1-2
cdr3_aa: CASSLGRGINYGYTF

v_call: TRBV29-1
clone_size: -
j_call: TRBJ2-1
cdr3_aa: CSVVLAEGYNEQFF

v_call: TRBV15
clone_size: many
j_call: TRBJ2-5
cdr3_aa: CATSRALLADQETQYF

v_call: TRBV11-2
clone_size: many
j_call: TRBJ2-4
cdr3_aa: CASSPGLAGRKNIQYF

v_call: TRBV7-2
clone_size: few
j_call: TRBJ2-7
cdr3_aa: CASSEGLAGGPPLYEQYF

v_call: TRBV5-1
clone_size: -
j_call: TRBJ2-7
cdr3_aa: CASSYSVGASEQYF

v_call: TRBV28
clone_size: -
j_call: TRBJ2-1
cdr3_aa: CASSLMPGAYNEQFF

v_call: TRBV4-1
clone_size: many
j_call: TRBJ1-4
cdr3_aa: CASSQDQDSLNEKLFF

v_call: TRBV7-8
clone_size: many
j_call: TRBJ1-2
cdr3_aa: CASSLSAGGGHGYTF

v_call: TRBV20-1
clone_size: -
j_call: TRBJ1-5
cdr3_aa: CTPGARGNQPQHF

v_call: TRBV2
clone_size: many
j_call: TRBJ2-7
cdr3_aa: CASSHSRRNRFYEQYF

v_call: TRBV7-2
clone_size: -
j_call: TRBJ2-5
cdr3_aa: CASSLVAGGSQETQYF

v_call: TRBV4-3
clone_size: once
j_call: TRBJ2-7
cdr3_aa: CASSQSSGRPSYEQYF

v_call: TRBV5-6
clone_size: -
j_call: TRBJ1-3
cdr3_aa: CASWTAHLSGNTIYF

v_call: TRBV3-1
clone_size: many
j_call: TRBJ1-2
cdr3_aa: CASSGVKAAYGYTF

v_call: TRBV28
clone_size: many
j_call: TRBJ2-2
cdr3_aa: CASGSGTGELFF

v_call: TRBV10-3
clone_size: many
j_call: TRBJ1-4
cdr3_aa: CAIICGPYYGEKLFF

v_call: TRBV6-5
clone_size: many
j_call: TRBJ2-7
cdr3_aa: CASSYSTDGSNEQYF

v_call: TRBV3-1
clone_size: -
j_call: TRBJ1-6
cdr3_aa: CATSSLGASVDSPLHF

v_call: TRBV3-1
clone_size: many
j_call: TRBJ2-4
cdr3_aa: CASSHGDLAKNIQYF

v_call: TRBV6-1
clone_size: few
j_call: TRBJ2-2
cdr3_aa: CASRKRGAGGAGELFF

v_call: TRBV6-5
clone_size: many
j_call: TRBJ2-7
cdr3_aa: CASSYSVASTYEQYF

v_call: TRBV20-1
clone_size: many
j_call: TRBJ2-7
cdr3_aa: CSARPYQDRGRNEQYF

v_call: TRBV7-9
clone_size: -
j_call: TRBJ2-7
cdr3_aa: CASSPGTSGNNEQYF

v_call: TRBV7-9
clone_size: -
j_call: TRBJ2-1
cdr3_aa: CASSFPNNNEQFF